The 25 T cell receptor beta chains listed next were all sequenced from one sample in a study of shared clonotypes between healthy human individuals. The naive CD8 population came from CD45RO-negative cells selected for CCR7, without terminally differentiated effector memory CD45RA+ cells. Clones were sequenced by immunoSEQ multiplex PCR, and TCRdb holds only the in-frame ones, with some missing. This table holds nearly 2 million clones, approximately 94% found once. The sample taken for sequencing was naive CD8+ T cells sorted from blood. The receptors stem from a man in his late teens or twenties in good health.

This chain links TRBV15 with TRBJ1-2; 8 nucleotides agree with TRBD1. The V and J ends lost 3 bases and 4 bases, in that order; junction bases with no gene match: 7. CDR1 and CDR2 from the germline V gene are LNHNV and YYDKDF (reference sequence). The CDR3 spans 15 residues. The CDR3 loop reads CATSRDRVTSYGYTF. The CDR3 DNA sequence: TGTGCCACCAGCAGGGACAGGGTAACGTCCTATGGCTACACCTTC.

The CDR3 protein is CASSYSGLAGESQYF. The CDR3, as DNA: TGTGCCAGCAGTTACTCTGGACTAGCGGGGGAATCGCAGTATTTT. This sequence joins TRBV6-5 and TRBJ2-3; 13 bases fit TRBD2. The CDR3 runs to 15 residues. From germline, CDR1 is MNHEY and CDR2 SVGAGI. Germline trimming cut 0 bases from V and 10 bases from J; bases unmatched to any gene: 4.

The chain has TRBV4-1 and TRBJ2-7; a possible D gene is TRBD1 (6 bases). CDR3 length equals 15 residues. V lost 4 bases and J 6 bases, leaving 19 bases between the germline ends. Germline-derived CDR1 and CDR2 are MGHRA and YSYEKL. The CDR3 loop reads CASSLTQGPSGEQYF. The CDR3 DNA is TGCGCCAGCAGCCTTACACAGGGTCCGTCTGGCGAGCAGTACTTC.

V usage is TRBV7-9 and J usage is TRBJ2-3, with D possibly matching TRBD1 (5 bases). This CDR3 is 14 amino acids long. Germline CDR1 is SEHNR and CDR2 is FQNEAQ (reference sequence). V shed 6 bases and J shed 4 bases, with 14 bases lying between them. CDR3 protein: CASSFQGIADTQYF. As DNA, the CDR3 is TGTGCCAGCAGTTTCCAGGGCATTGCAGATACGCAGTATTTT.

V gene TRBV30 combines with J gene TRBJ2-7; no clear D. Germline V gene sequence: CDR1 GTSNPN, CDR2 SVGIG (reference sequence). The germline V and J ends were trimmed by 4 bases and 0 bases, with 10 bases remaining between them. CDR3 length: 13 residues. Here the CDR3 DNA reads TGTGCCTGGAATATTGGGTACTCCTACGAGCAGTACTTC. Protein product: CAWNIGYSYEQYF.

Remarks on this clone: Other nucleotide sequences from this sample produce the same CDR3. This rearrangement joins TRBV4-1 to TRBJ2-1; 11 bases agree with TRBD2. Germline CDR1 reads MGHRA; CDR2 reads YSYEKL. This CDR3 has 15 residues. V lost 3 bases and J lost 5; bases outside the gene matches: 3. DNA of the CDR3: TGCGCCAGCAGCCACGGGACTAGCGGTAACAATGAGCAGTTCTTC. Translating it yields CASSHGTSGNNEQFF.

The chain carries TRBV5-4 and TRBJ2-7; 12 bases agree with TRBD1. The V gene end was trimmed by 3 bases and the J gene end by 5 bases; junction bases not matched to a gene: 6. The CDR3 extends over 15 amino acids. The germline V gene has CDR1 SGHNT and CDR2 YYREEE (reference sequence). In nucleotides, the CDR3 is TGTGCCAGCAGCTCGGGACAGGGGGCCGGAGACGAGCAGTACTTC. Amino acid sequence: CASSSGQGAGDEQYF.

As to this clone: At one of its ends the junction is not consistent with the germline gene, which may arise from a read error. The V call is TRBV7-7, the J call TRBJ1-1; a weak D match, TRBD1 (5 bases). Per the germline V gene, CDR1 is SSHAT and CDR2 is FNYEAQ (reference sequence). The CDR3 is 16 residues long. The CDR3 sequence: CASSPQAVLSVTEAFF. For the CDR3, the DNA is TGTGCTAGCAGCCCACAGGCGGTTCTCTCGGTCACTGAAGCTTTCTTT.

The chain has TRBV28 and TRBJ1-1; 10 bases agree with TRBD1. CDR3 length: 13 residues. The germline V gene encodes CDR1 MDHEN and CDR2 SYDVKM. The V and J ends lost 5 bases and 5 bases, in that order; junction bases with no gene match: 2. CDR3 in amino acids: CASSPGQGTEAFF. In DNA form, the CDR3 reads TGTGCCAGCAGTCCGGGACAGGGGACTGAAGCTTTCTTT.

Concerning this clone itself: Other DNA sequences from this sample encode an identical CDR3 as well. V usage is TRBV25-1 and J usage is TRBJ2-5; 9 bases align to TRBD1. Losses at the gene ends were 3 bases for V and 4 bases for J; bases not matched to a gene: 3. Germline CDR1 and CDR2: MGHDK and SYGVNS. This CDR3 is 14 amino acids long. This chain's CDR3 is CASSEGQGGETQYF. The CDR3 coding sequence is TGTGCCAGCAGTGAGGGACAGGGAGGAGAGACCCAGTACTTC.

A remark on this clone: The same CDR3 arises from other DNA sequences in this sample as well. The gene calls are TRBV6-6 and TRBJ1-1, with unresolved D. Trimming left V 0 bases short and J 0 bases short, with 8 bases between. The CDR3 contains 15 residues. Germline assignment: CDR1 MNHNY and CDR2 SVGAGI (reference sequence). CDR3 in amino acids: CASSYSTEMNTEAFF. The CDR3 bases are TGTGCCAGCAGTTACTCGACCGAAATGAACACTGAAGCTTTCTTT.

CDR3: CASSEPGVKETQYF. CDR3 coding DNA: TGTGCCAGCAGTGAGCCCGGCGTGAAAGAGACCCAGTACTTC. This chain joins TRBV2 and TRBJ2-5, with D unresolved. Germline-derived CDR1 and CDR2 are SNHLY and FYNNEI. V was trimmed by 3 bases and J by 3 bases, leaving 11 bases between them. This CDR3 has 14 amino acids.

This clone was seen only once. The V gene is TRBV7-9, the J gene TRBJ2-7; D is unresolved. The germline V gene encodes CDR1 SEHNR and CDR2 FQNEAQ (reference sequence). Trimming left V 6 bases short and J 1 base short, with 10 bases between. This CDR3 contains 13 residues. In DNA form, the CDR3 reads TGTGCCAGCAGATGGGAAAATTCCTACGAGCAGTACTTC. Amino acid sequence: CASRWENSYEQYF. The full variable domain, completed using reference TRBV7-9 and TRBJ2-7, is DTGVSQNPRHKITKRGQNVTFRCDPISEHNRLYWYRQTLGQGPEFLTYFQNEAQLEKSRLLSDRFSAERPKGSFSTLEIQRTEQGDSAMYLCASRWENSYEQYFGPGTRLTVT.

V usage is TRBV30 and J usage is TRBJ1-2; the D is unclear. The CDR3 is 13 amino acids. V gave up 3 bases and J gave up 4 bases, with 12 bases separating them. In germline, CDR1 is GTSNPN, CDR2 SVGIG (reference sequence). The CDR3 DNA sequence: TGTGCCTGGAGCCTGGGAATCGCCTATGGCTACACCTTC. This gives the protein CAWSLGIAYGYTF.

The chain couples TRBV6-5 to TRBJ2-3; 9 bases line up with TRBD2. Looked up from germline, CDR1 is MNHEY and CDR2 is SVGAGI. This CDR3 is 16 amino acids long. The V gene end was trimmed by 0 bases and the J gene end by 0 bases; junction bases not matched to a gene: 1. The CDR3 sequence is CASSYSLAGSTDTQYF. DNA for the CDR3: TGTGCCAGCAGTTACTCGCTAGCGGGGAGCACAGATACGCAGTATTTT.

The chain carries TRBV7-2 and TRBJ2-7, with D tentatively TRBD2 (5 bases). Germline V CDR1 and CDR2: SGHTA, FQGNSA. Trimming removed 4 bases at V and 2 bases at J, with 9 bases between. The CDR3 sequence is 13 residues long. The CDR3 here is CASSYPRAYEQYF. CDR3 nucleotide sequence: TGTGCCAGCAGCTATCCGAGGGCCTACGAGCAGTACTTC.

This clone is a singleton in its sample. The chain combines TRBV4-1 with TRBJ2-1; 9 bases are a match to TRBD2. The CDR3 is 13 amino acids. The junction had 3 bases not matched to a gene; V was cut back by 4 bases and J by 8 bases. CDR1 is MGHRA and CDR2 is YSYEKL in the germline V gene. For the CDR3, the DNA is TGCGCCAGCAGCCGGGGACTAGCCTATGAGCAGTTCTTC. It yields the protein CASSRGLAYEQFF.

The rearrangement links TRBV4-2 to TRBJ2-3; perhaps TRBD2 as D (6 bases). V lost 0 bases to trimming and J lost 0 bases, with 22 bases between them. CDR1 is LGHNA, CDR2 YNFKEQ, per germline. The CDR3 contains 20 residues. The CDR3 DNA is TGTGCCAGCAGCCAAGAAGAAGGACCGCGGGCGGGGAGTAGCACAGATACGCAGTATTTT. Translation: CASSQEEGPRAGSSTDTQYF.

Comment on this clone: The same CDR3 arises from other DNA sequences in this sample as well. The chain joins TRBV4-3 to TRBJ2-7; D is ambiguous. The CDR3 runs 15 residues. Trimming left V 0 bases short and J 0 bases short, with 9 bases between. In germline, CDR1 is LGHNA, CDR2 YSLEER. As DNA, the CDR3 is TGCGCCAGCAGCCAAGATCGAAGGAGCTCCTACGAGCAGTACTTC. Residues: CASSQDRRSSYEQYF.

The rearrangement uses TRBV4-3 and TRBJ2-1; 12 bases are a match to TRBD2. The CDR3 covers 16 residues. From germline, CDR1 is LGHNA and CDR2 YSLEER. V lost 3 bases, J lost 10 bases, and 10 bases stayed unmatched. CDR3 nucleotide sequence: TGCGCCAGCAGCCATAACACTCTAGCGGGAGGGCACGAGCAGTTCTTC. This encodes CASSHNTLAGGHEQFF.

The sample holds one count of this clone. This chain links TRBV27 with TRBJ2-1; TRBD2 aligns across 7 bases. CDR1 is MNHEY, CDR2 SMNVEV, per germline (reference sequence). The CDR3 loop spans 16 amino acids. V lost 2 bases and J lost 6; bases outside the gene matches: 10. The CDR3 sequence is CASSLRWEGLGNEQFF. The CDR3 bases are TGTGCCAGCAGTTTAAGGTGGGAGGGATTGGGCAATGAGCAGTTCTTC.

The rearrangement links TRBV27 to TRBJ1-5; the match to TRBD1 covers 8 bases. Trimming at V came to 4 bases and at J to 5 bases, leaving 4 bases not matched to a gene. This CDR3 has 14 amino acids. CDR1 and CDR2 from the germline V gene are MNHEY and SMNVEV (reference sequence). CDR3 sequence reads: CASSYTGGYQPQHF. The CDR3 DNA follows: TGTGCCAGCAGTTATACAGGGGGATATCAGCCCCAGCATTTT.

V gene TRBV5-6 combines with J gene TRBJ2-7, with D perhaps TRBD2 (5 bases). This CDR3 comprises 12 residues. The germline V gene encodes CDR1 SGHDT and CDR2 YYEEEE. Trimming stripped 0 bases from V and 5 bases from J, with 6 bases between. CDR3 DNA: TGTGCCAGCAGCTTGGACGGGAACGAGCAGTACTTC. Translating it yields CASSLDGNEQYF.

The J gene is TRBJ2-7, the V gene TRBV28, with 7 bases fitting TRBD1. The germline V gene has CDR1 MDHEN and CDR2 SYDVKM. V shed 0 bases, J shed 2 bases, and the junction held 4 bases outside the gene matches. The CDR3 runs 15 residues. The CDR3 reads CASSLWGDSTYEQYF. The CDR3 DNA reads TGTGCCAGCAGTTTATGGGGGGACAGCACCTACGAGCAGTACTTC.

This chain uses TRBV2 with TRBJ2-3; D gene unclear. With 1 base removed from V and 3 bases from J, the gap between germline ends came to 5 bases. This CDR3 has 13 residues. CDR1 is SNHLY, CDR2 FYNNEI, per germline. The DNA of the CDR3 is TGTGCCAGCAGTGAAGGGAAGACAGATACGCAGTATTTT. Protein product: CASSEGKTDTQYF.